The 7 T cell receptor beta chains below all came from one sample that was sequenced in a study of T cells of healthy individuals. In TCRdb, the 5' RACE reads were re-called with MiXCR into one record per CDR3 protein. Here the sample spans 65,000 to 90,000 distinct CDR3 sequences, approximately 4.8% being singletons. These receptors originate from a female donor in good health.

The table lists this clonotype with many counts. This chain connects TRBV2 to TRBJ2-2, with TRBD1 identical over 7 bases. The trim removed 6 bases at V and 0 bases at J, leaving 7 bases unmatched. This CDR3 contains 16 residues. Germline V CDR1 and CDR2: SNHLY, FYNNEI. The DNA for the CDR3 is TGTGCCAGCAGCGAACAGGGGTCCCCGAACACCGGGGAGCTGTTTTTT. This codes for CASSEQGSPNTGELFF.

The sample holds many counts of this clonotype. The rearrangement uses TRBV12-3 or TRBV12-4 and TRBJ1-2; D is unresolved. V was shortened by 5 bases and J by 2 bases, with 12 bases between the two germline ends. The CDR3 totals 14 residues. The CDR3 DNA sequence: TGTGCCAGCAGTCCGACGACCGGCAACTATGGCTACACCTTC. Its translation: CASSPTTGNYGYTF.

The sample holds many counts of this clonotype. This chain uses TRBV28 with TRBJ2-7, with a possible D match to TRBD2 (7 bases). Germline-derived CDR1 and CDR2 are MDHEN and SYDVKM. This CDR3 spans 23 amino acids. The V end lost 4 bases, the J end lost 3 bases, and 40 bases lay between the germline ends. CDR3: CASSSTSSQNLSRHRGAYYEQYF. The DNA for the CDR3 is TGTGCCAGCAGTTCCACCTCTTCCCAAAACCTTTCCCGGCACCGGGGGGCTTACTACGAGCAGTACTTC.

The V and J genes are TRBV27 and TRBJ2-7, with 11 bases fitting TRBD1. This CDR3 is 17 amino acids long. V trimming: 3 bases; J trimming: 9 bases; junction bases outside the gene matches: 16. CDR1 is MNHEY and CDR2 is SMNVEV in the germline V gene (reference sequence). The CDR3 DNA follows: TGTGCCAGCAGTTTGGGCCCCCTTTGGACAGGGGGCGTTGTGCAGTACTTC. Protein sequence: CASSLGPLWTGGVVQYF.

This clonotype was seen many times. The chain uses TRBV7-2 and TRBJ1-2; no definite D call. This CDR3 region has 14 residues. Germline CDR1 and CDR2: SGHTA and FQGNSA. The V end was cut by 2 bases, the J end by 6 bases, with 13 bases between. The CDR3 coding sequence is TGTGCCAGCAGCTTAACCCCTTCCGCTCATGGCTACACCTTC. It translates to CASSLTPSAHGYTF.

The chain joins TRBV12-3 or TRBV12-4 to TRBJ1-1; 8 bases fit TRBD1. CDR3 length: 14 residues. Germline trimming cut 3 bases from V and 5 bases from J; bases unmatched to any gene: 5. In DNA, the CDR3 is TGTGCCAGCAGTTTGAACAGGGGGGAGACTGAAGCTTTCTTT. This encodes CASSLNRGETEAFF.

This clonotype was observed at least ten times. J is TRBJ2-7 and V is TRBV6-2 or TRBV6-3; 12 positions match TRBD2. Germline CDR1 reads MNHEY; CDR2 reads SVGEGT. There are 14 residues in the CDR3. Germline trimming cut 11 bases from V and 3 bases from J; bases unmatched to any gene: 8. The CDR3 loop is CASSGRGLDYEQYF. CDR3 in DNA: TGTGCCTCTAGCGGGAGGGGGCTTGACTACGAGCAGTACTTC.